This T cell receptor (beta chain) originates from a study of OX40 agonist ivuxolimab in advanced cancers. At the level of the study: Three patients responded partially, comprising one with hepatocellular carcinoma and two with cutaneous melanoma.

Trimming at V came to 8 bases and at J to 3 bases, leaving 7 bases not matched to a gene. The CDR3 is 13 residues long. Germline lookup yields CDR1 SGHVS and CDR2 FQNEAQ. Data came from immunoSEQ multiplex PCR; TCRdb stores just in-frame clones and leaves some out. Among 70,000 to 75,000 clones listed, about 82% were seen once. The clonotype originates from an adult with an advanced solid tumor such as melanoma, head and neck, liver or kidney cancer. This sequence joins TRBV7-8 and TRBJ2-7; 7 bases map to TRBD1. Sequenced here: CD4+ or CD8+ T cells sorted from blood, sampled in a trial of the OX40 agonist ivuxolimab. The CDR3 sequence is CASRSTGSYEQYF. The CDR3 nucleotides read TGTGCCAGCCGCTCGACAGGGAGCTACGAGCAGTACTTC.